A single sample gave rise to the 25 T cell receptor beta chains below, sequenced in a study of T cell responses to AZD1222 COVID-19 vaccine. The method was immunoSEQ multiplex PCR; TCRdb's version includes in-frame clones alone and lacks a portion of them. The sample holds tens of thousands of clones, approximately 87% seen once. Sequencing used peripheral blood, obtained on day 0 of AZD1222 vaccination. All receptors come from an adult in good health.

The chain uses TRBV19 and TRBJ2-7; D is tentatively TRBD1 or TRBD2 (5 bases each). The V end was cut by 0 bases, the J end by 7 bases, with 10 bases between. The CDR3 covers 13 residues. Germline values: CDR1 LNHDA, CDR2 SQIVND (reference sequence). As DNA, the CDR3 is TGTGCCAGTAGTATAGATCAGGGACGGGAGCAGTACTTC. It is translated as CASSIDQGREQYF.

In this sample, this clone turned up once. The chain employs TRBV5-5 and TRBJ1-1; D is unclear. Germline V gene sequence: CDR1 SGHKS, CDR2 YYEKEE (reference sequence). The V end lost 2 bases, the J end lost 0 bases, and 5 bases lay between the germline ends. This CDR3 has 13 amino acids. As DNA, the CDR3 is TGTGCCAGCAGCTTCGCCGTGAACACTGAAGCTTTCTTT. Encoded protein: CASSFAVNTEAFF.

The rearrangement joins TRBV5-1 to TRBJ2-3; maybe TRBD1 (6 bases). Trimming shortened V by 4 bases and J by 3 bases, and 12 bases separated the two germline ends. CDR1 and CDR2 from the germline V gene are SGHRS and YFSETQ. The CDR3 covers 14 residues. The CDR3 nucleotides are TGCGCCAGCAGCGGGGCAGGGGCGACAGATACGCAGTATTTT. Amino acids: CASSGAGATDTQYF.

The chain joins TRBV6-5 to TRBJ1-6; 7 bases fit TRBD1. The ends lost 2 bases at V and 7 bases at J; junction bases unmatched: 8. Germline assignment: CDR1 MNHEY and CDR2 SVGAGI. The CDR3 is 16 amino acids. CDR3 amino acids: CASSYPPGQLNSPLHF. The CDR3, as DNA: TGTGCCAGCAGTTACCCGCCGGGACAGTTAAATTCACCCCTCCACTTT.

This chain connects TRBV7-8 to TRBJ1-3; maybe TRBD1 (5 bases). V was shortened by 1 base and J by 0 bases, with 7 bases between the two germline ends. Germline CDR1 and CDR2: SGHVS and FQNEAQ. CDR3 length equals 15 residues. The CDR3 bases are TGTGCCAGCAGCTTAGGGGACTACTCTGGAAACACCATATATTTT. It is translated as CASSLGDYSGNTIYF.

The chain uses TRBV7-9 and TRBJ1-4; D possibly corresponds to TRBD1 (5 bases). CDR3 length: 18 amino acids. Trimming shortened V by 3 bases and J by 0 bases, and 17 bases separated the two germline ends. The V gene's germline CDR1 is SEHNR and CDR2 FQNEAQ (reference sequence). Written as DNA, the CDR3 is TGTGCCAGCAGCTTGGGGAGTGGGACTCTCTCAACTAATGAAAAACTGTTTTTT. Its translation is CASSLGSGTLSTNEKLFF.

The chain has TRBV7-9 and TRBJ1-6; D perhaps matches TRBD1 (6 bases). The CDR3 runs to 14 residues. Germline CDR1 is SEHNR and CDR2 is FQNEAQ (reference sequence). V was pared by 4 bases and J by 10 bases, with 14 bases between. For the CDR3, the DNA is TGTGCCAGCAGCTCCCTGACAGGCCGGTCACCCCTCCACTTT. It codes for CASSSLTGRSPLHF.

The chain couples TRBV5-1 to TRBJ2-3; D may be TRBD2 (5 bases). This CDR3 has 14 residues. Germline V CDR1 and CDR2: SGHRS, YFSETQ. The ends were cut back, 5 bases at V and 3 bases at J, with 13 bases in the middle. The CDR3: CASRGNSATDTQYF. The CDR3 DNA follows: TGCGCCAGCAGGGGTAATAGCGCAACAGATACGCAGTATTTT.

The V gene is TRBV19, the J gene TRBJ2-2, with D perhaps TRBD2 (6 bases). V was clipped by 3 bases and J by 2 bases, with 16 bases between them. The CDR3 is made up of 17 amino acids. The germline CDR1 and CDR2 sequences are LNHDA and SQIVND (reference sequence). The DNA for the CDR3 is TGTGCCAGTAGTATGCCGATTGTGGGACTCAACACCGGGGAGCTGTTTTTT. Protein: CASSMPIVGLNTGELFF.

V is TRBV7-2 and J is TRBJ1-2; no reliable D call. Germline CDR1 and CDR2: SGHTA and FQGNSA. The V end lost 1 base, the J end lost 0 bases, and 12 bases lay between the germline ends. The CDR3 extends over 16 amino acids. This chain's CDR3 is CASSLEGQRANYGYTF. The DNA of the CDR3 is TGTGCCAGCAGCTTAGAAGGGCAGCGAGCTAACTATGGCTACACCTTC.

This chain links TRBV24-1 with TRBJ2-7; D may correspond to TRBD1 or TRBD2 (5 bases each). Trimming pared 12 bases from V and 3 bases from J, leaving 8 bases between. Per germline, CDR1 KGHDR and CDR2 SFDVKD. CDR3 length equals 10 residues. CDR3 coding DNA: TGTGCCCCGAGGGGCTACGAGCAGTACTTC. Translation gives CAPRGYEQYF.

The chain combines TRBV11-2 with TRBJ2-1, with 7 bases that match TRBD2. CDR3 length: 17 residues. CDR1 is SGHAT and CDR2 is FQNNGV in the germline V gene. J was trimmed by 0 bases and V by 7 bases; bases with no gene match: 12. CDR3 coding DNA: TGTGCCAGCACCCCCATGGGGGGGGTGAGCTCCTACAATGAGCAGTTCTTC. This translates into CASTPMGGVSSYNEQFF.

The rearrangement uses TRBV7-2 and TRBJ1-1; a weak D match, TRBD1 (6 bases). The CDR3 covers 15 residues. Germline lookup yields CDR1 SGHTA and CDR2 FQGNSA. V was cut by 5 bases and J by 1 base, with 14 bases left in between. CDR3 region: CASSAQAGANTEAFF. DNA of the CDR3: TGTGCCAGCAGCGCACAAGCGGGGGCGAACACTGAAGCTTTCTTT. The full variable domain, with the rest looked up from reference TRBV7-2 and TRBJ1-1, is GAGVSQSPSNKVTEKGKDVELRCDPISGHTALYWYRQSLGQGLEFLIYFQGNSAPDKSGLPSDRFSAERTGGSVSTLTIQRTQQEDSAVYLCASSAQAGANTEAFFGQGTRLTVV.

The chain employs TRBV5-5 and TRBJ2-1, with D perhaps matching TRBD1 (5 bases). This CDR3 comprises 13 residues. V lost 4 bases, J lost 8 bases, and 13 bases lay in between. CDR1 is SGHKS, CDR2 YYEKEE, per germline (reference sequence). The DNA for the CDR3 is TGTGCCAGCAGCCTTAGGACACTCTATGAGCAGTTCTTC. This translates into CASSLRTLYEQFF. Combining the CDR3 with reference TRBV5-5 and TRBJ2-1 gives the whole variable domain DAGVTQSPTHLIKTRGQQVTLRCSPISGHKSVSWYQQVLGQGPQFIFQYYEKEERGRGNFPDRFSARQFPNYSSELNVNALLLGDSALYLCASSLRTLYEQFFGPGTRLTVL.

The chain couples TRBV5-1 to TRBJ1-4; no firm D call. Trimming stripped 0 bases from V and 7 bases from J, with 19 bases between. There are 17 residues in the CDR3. The V gene's germline CDR1 is SGHRS and CDR2 YFSETQ. CDR3 sequence (DNA): TGCGCCAGCAGCTTGGCCCTGGGAGGAGGTGGTGGTGAAAAACTGTTTTTT. This sequence encodes CASSLALGGGGGEKLFF.

The J gene is TRBJ1-3, the V gene TRBV6-5; 8 bases map to TRBD1. Trimming removed 8 bases from V and 2 bases from J; junction bases left unmatched: 8. CDR3 length equals 15 residues. Germline values: CDR1 MNHEY, CDR2 SVGAGI. CDR3 loop: CASEWTGRTGNTIYF. The CDR3 region has the DNA TGTGCCAGCGAGTGGACAGGGAGGACTGGAAACACCATATATTTT.

The chain recombines TRBV19 with TRBJ1-6, with 8 bases that match TRBD1. Germline trimming cut 5 bases from V and 5 bases from J; bases unmatched to any gene: 8. The germline V gene has CDR1 LNHDA and CDR2 SQIVND (reference sequence). The length of the CDR3 is 16 residues. CDR3 residues: CASSSRAGGDNSPLHF. CDR3 DNA sequence: TGTGCCAGTAGTTCGAGGGCAGGGGGCGATAATTCACCCCTCCACTTT. Complete variable domain (other parts from reference TRBV19 and TRBJ1-6): DGGITQSPKYLFRKEGQNVTLSCEQNLNHDAMYWYRQDPGQGLRLIYYSQIVNDFQKGDIAEGYSVSREKKESFPLTVTSAQKNPTAFYLCASSSRAGGDNSPLHFGNGTRLTVT.

The rearrangement uses TRBV5-1 and TRBJ1-1; no clear D. Germline V gives CDR1 SGHRS, CDR2 YFSETQ. CDR3 length equals 15 residues. V lost 2 bases and J lost 1, with 12 bases in between. The CDR3 nucleotides read TGCGCCAGCAGCTTTTGGAAACCTGAGAACACTGAAGCTTTCTTT. Translating gives CASSFWKPENTEAFF. The whole variable domain, remainder taken from reference TRBV5-1 and TRBJ1-1, is KAGVTQTPRYLIKTRGQQVTLSCSPISGHRSVSWYQQTPGQGLQFLFEYFSETQRNKGNFPGRFSGRQFSNSRSEMNVSTLELGDSALYLCASSFWKPENTEAFFGQGTRLTVV.

This sequence joins TRBV11-2 and TRBJ1-3; D gene uncertain. The CDR3 is 14 residues long. Germline-derived CDR1 and CDR2 are SGHAT and FQNNGV. V lost 1 base and J 3 bases, leaving 7 bases between the germline ends. CDR3 protein: CASSLAAVGNTIYF. CDR3 in DNA: TGTGCCAGCAGCTTAGCCGCAGTTGGAAACACCATATATTTT.

This clone came up a few times. The V gene is TRBV15, the J gene TRBJ1-4; D is undetermined. Germline V gives CDR1 LNHNV, CDR2 YYDKDF (reference sequence). V was clipped by 2 bases and J by 3 bases, with 4 bases between them. The CDR3 contains 13 residues. The CDR3 is CATSRPPNEKLFF. The CDR3 DNA reads TGTGCCACCAGCAGACCCCCTAATGAAAAACTGTTTTTT.

The genes are TRBV4-3 and TRBJ1-5; D remains unclear. With 8 bases removed from V and 7 bases from J, the gap between germline ends came to 15 bases. Germline V gene data show CDR1 as LGHNA and CDR2 as YSLEER. The CDR3 sequence is 13 residues long. The DNA for the CDR3 is TGCGCCAGCGGCGCCACGGAGGCCCAGCCCCAGCATTTT. It is translated as CASGATEAQPQHF.

This clone has only one observation. The CDR3 nucleotides are TGTGCCAGCAGTGACCGTCAGGGGGCGAGCTATGGCTACACCTTC. It translates to CASSDRQGASYGYTF. The chain joins TRBV6-1 to TRBJ1-2; 8 nucleotides align to TRBD1. V lost 3 bases and J lost 4; bases outside the gene matches: 7. CDR3 length: 15 amino acids. Germline V CDR1 and CDR2: MNHNS, SASEGT.

This sequence joins TRBV7-2 and TRBJ2-3; no definite D call. This CDR3 region has 15 residues. The germline V and J ends were trimmed by 5 bases and 2 bases, with 14 bases remaining between them. Germline-derived CDR1 and CDR2 are SGHTA and FQGNSA. In DNA form, the CDR3 reads TGTGCCAGCAGCCCCACGGGTGTGACCACAGATACGCAGTATTTT. It translates to CASSPTGVTTDTQYF.

The V and J genes are TRBV7-2 and TRBJ2-5; TRBD1 agrees at 7 bases. The V segment lost 2 bases and the J segment 5 bases; nucleotides outside the gene matches: 5. From germline, CDR1 is SGHTA and CDR2 FQGNSA. The length of the CDR3 is 14 residues. The CDR3 DNA sequence: TGTGCCAGCAGCTTAAGACAGGGTCGGGAGACCCAGTACTTC. This translates into CASSLRQGRETQYF.

The CDR3 sequence: CASSFTSGDRDTQYF. CDR3 coding DNA: TGTGCCAGCAGCTTCACTAGCGGGGACAGAGATACGCAGTATTTT. This chain connects TRBV11-2 to TRBJ2-3; 10 bases are shared with TRBD2. Per the germline V gene, CDR1 is SGHAT and CDR2 is FQNNGV. V shed 3 bases and J 5 bases; nucleotides not matched to a gene: 5. The CDR3 has 15 amino acids.